These 2 T cell receptor beta chains came from one sample sequenced in a study of cytomegalovirus exposure and HLA in healthy donors. The PCR used 60 Vbeta and 13 Jbeta primers. TCRdb keeps only in-frame clones here, not all; method: immunoSEQ multiplex PCR. The profile covers some 150,000 clones, with under 85% appearing a single time and around 3.2% taken by the ten largest. Input material: PBMCs. These receptors all come from a female donor in good health and CMV-seronegative.

The genes are TRBV6-6 and TRBJ1-2; tentative D call: TRBD1 (6 bases). Looked up from germline, CDR1 is MNHNY and CDR2 is SVGAGI (reference sequence). The CDR3 is 14 amino acids. Trimming removed 0 bases from V and 7 bases from J, with 12 bases in between. CDR3 protein: CASSYSAGESGYTF. As DNA, the CDR3 is TGTGCCAGCAGTTACTCGGCAGGGGAAAGTGGCTACACCTTC.

The chain carries TRBV4-3 and TRBJ2-2; D may be TRBD2 (6 bases). The V and J ends lost 1 base and 8 bases respectively, with 17 bases between them. The germline gives CDR1 LGHNA, CDR2 YSLEER. This CDR3 contains 16 residues. The CDR3 bases are TGCGCCAGCAGCCAAGGGGACCCGGACGGGAGTGGGGAGCTGTTTTTT. Translating gives CASSQGDPDGSGELFF.